Only a few counts were recorded for the clone carrying this TCR beta chain. The antigen remains undetermined. Each CDR3 protein gets one entry after TCRdb re-called the reads with MiXCR. This sample has about 340,000 distinct CDR3 sequences, with under 35% found just once. The CDR3 sequence is 14 residues long. Between the trimmed V and J ends, which lost 3 bases and 5 bases, there was a span of 13 bases. The data are from a study of T cell repertoires in cytomegalovirus infection. Study context: CMV epitopes used comprised recently identified HLA-C-restricted ones and well-studied HLA-B-restricted ones. Public TCR beta signatures provided an indication of both CMV infection and a matching HLA type.

Study results and limitations: HLA-C-restricted, CMV-specific TCR beta clonotypes were dominant ex vivo. Identification of carriers of CMV plus the relevant HLA was performed using cumulative public TCR beta family frequency.

The receptor was isolated from a human donor in good health (CMV status not recorded). Some clones in this sample may be carry-over from other donors' samples. Sample: cultured PBMCs, taken from culture after CMV antigen stimulation. The gene calls are TRBV12-3 or TRBV12-4 and TRBJ1-2; D remains unclear. As DNA, the CDR3 is TGTGCCAGCAGTTTCAGGACCTCGGGGTATGGCTACACCTTC. Its protein product is CASSFRTSGYGYTF.